This TCR beta chain came from a study of T-cell reconstitution after alpha-beta-depleted transplantation in children. Findings and limits, study-wide: Expanded graft clones, several hundred of them, were reportedly the source of alpha-beta T cells about two months after transplant.

Library preparation (for TCRbeta) was performed with unique molecular identifiers. A single record per CDR3 protein comes from TCRdb applying MiXCR to the PCR reads. The sample records roughly 300,000 distinct CDR3 sequences, around a tenth being singletons. The CDR3 has 17 residues. CDR1 and CDR2 (germline): MNHEY, SVGEGT. The V and J ends lost 4 bases and 0 bases respectively, with 19 bases between them. As regards this clonotype: Antigen: not known. A much larger clone sits a single nucleotide away, making a read error possible.

This material consisted of peripheral blood, taken 180 days after TCRalphabeta/CD19-depleted stem cell transplant. The chain has TRBV6-2 or TRBV6-3 and TRBJ2-7; a weak D match, TRBD2 (6 bases). The TCR sequence derives from a male patient between 2 and 9 years old who had a stem cell transplant for chronic granulomatous disease, so the T cells may come from the graft donor. CDR3 loop: CASSWAPRTTPSYEQYF. The CDR3 DNA is TGTGCCAGCAGTTGGGCGCCCAGGACTACGCCCTCCTACGAGCAGTACTTC.